This TCR beta chain was retrieved from a study of radiation and T cells in renal cell carcinoma. Findings of the study overall: Dominant CDR3 motifs occupied more repertoire in irradiated than control tumors. In blood, top tumor clones expanded by 2 weeks, shrinking by 4.

The CDR3 contains 15 residues. Germline V CDR1 and CDR2: SGHRS, YFSETQ. V gave up 4 bases and J gave up 2 bases; unmatched junction bases: 3. Regarding this clone: Its antigen is as yet unknown.

Assay used: immunoSEQ multiplex PCR; TCRdb lists only in-frame clones, some missing. The table has some 20,000 clones, about 51% seen once; the top ten hold roughly 17%. Treatment: 15 Gy SBRT to primary tumor, nephrectomy 4 weeks later. The sequencing used tumor tissue, collected from a patient whose treatment included radiotherapy and nephrectomy. The V and J genes are TRBV5-1 and TRBJ2-7; 13 nucleotides match TRBD2. This TCR came from a woman between 45 and 60 years old with renal cell carcinoma. The CDR3 bases are TGCGCCAGCAGCCCGGGACTAGCGGGGACCTACGAGCAGTACTTC. This encodes CASSPGLAGTYEQYF.